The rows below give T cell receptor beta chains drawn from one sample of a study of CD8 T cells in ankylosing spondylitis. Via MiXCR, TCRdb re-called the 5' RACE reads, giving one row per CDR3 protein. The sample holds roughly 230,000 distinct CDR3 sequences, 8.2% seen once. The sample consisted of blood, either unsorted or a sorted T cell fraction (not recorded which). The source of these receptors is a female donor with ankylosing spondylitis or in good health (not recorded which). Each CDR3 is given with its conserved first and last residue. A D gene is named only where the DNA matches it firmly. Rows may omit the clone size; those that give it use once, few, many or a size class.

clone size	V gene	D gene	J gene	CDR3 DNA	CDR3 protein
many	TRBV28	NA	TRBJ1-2	TGTGCCAGCACCCCCGGCAGGGGAGACTATGGCTACACCTTC	CASTPGRGDYGYTF
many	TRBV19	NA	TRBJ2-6	TGTGCCAGTAGTATAGGCGGGGTCAGTTCTGGGGCCAACGTCCTGACTTTC	CASSIGGVSSGANVLTF
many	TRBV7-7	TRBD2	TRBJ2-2	TGTGCCAGCAGCCCCCGGACTAGCGGGAACACCGGGGAGCTGTTTTTT	CASSPRTSGNTGELFF
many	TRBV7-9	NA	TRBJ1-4	TGTGCCAGCAGCTTGACGGAGATGGTTGAAAAACTGTTTTTT	CASSLTEMVEKLFF
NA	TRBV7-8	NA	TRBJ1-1	TGTGCCAGCAGCTTAGGCGGGGAACGGACTGAAGCTTTCTTT	CASSLGGERTEAFF
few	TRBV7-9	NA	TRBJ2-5	TGTGCCAGCAGCTCCTCAGCCCCCCGGGAGACCCAGTACTTC	CASSSSAPRETQYF
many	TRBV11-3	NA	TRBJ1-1	TGTGCCAGCAGCTTTACACCGAACACTGAAGCTTTCTTT	CASSFTPNTEAFF
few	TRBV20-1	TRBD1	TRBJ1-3	TGCAGTGCTAGAGATAATAGGCCCGGGACAGGGAACACCATATATTTT	CSARDNRPGTGNTIYF
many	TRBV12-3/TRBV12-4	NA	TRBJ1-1	TGTGCCAGCAGTTTAAGAGGGGGGCCCCCGGGCGGGAACACTGAAGCTTTCTTT	CASSLRGGPPGGNTEAFF
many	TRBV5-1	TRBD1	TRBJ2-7	TGCGCCAGCAGCTCTGGGCCCCCGGGGACAGGGGACTACGAGCAGTACTTC	CASSSGPPGTGDYEQYF
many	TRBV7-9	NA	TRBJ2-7	TGTGCCAGCAGTCCCCACGCTTACGAGCAGTACTTC	CASSPHAYEQYF
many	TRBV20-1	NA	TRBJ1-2	TGCAGTGCAACGACAGAGGACTATGGCTACACCTTC	CSATTEDYGYTF
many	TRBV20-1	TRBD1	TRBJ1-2	TGCAGTGCTAGGCTCGCCGGGACAGGGGGCGTCGGCTCGGGTGGCTACACCTTC	CSARLAGTGGVGSGGYTF
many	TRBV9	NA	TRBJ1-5	TGTGCCAGCGGGGCGGCAGATAGCAATCAGCCCCAGCATTTT	CASGAADSNQPQHF
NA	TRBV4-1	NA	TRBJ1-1	TGCGCCAGCAGCCAAAAGGCGGCTTATGAAGCTTTCTTT	CASSQKAAYEAFF
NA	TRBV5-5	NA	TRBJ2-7	TGTGCCAGCAGCCGCGCGGGGCAGGGTTACGAGCAGTACTTC	CASSRAGQGYEQYF
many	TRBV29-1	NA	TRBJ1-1	TGCAGCGGGGTCAATGGGAGAGACACTGAAGCTTTCTTT	CSGVNGRDTEAFF
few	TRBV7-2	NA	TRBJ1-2	TGTGCCAGCAGCTCCACAGGCGGGGGAAGATATGGCTACACCTTC	CASSSTGGGRYGYTF
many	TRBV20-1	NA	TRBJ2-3	TGCAGTGCTTGGGTTACCACAGATACGCAGTATTTT	CSAWVTTDTQYF
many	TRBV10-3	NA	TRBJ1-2	TGTGCCATCAGTGAAGGGGGTTTCAATGGCTACACCTTC	CAISEGGFNGYTF
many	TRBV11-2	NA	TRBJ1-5	TGTGCCAGCAGCTTAGATCGAGGCAGCAATCAGCCCCAGCATTTT	CASSLDRGSNQPQHF
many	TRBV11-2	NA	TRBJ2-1	TGTGCCAGCTCTCAGGATCGGGGGTACAATGAGCAGTTCTTC	CASSQDRGYNEQFF
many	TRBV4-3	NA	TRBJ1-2	TGCGCCAGCAGCCAATTCCCCTCCGGGACTTCGGGCTACACCTTC	CASSQFPSGTSGYTF
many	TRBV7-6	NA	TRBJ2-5	TGTGCCAGCAGCTTAGTTCGGGTAGAGACCCAGTACTTC	CASSLVRVETQYF
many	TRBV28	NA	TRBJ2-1	TGTGCCAGCAGTCGGTATCTCTACAATGAGCAGTTCTTC	CASSRYLYNEQFF
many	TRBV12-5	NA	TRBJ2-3	TGTGCTAGTGGTAGGGACTCAGGAAGGGATACGCAGTATTTT	CASGRDSGRDTQYF
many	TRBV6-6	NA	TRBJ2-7	TGTGCCAGCAGTGGCGGTTCCTACGAGCAGTACTTC	CASSGGSYEQYF
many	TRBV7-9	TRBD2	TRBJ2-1	TGTGCCAGCAGCTTAGTCCCGGGACTAGGGACCCAAATGGATGAGCAGTTCTTC	CASSLVPGLGTQMDEQFF
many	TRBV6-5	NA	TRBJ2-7	TGTGCCAGCAGTTACGACAAATTTTCTTACGAGCAGTACTTC	CASSYDKFSYEQYF
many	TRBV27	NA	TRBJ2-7	TGTGCCACCCCGGGGGGACACTACGAGCAGTACTTC	CATPGGHYEQYF
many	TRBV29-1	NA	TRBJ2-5	TGCAGCGTTCTCGGGCAGGGCGGGCAGACCCAGTACTTC	CSVLGQGGQTQYF
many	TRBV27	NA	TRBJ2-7	TGTGCCAGCAGTTCCGTAAAGGGCCCTCAGTACGAGCAGTACTTC	CASSSVKGPQYEQYF
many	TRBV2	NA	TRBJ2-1	TGTGCCAGCAGTGAGGAGGGGAGCTCCTACAATGAGCAGTTCTTC	CASSEEGSSYNEQFF
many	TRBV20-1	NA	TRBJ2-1	TGCAGTGCTATCCAGCGGCGTAAATGGGTTGGGCAGTTCTTC	CSAIQRRKWVGQFF
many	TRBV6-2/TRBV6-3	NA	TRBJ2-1	TGTGCCAGCAGCAGATCCGGGGGCGGGTACAATGAGCAGTTCTTC	CASSRSGGGYNEQFF